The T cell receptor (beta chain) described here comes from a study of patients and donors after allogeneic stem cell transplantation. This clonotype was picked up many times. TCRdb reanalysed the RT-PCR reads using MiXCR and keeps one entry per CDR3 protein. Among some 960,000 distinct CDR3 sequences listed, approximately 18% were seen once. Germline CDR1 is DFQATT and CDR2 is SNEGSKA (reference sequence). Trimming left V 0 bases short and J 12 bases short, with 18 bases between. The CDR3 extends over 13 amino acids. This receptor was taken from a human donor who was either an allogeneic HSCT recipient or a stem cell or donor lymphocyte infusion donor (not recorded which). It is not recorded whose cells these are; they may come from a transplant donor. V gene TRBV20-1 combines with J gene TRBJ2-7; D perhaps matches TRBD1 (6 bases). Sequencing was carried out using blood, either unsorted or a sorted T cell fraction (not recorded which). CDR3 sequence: CSAREVQGQPRYF. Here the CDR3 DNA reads TGCAGTGCTAGAGAGGTACAGGGTCAACCAAGGTACTTC.